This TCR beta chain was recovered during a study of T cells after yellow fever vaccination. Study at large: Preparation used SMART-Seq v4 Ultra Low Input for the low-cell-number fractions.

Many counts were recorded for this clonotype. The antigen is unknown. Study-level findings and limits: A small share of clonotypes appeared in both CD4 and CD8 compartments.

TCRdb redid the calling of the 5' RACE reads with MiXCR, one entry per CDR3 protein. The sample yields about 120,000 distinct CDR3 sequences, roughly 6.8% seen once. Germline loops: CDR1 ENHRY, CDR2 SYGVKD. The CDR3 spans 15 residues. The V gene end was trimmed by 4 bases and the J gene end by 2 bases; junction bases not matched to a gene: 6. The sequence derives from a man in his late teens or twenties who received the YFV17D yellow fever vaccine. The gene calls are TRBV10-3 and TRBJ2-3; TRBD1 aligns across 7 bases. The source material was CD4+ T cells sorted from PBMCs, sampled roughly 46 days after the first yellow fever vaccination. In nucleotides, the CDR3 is TGTGCCATCAGTGTAGGGGGCCCTCTCACAGATACGCAGTATTTT. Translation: CAISVGGPLTDTQYF.